A single sample gave rise to the 21 T cell receptor beta chains below, sequenced in a study of metastatic and nonmetastatic thyroid tumors. TCRdb reprocessed the PCR reads using MiXCR. The data show about 5,000 clones, with 25% to 30% seen just once and around 15% held by the top ten. None of the patients had undergone any treatment ahead of thyroid surgery. The source material was adjacent normal tissue. The receptor set was obtained from a female donor with papillary thyroid cancer or a benign thyroid nodule (not recorded which). Some clones in this sample may be carry-over from other donors' samples.

V gene TRBV20-1 combines with J gene TRBJ2-2; D is ambiguous. The CDR3 loop spans 13 amino acids. In germline, CDR1 is DFQATT, CDR2 SNEGSKA (reference sequence). V lost 6 bases, J lost 2 bases, and 10 bases lay in between. The CDR3 DNA sequence: TGCAGTGCCCGCCCCAGCAACACCGGGGAGCTGTTTTTT. As protein: CSARPSNTGELFF.

This clone occurred many times. The chain links TRBV18 to TRBJ2-1; TRBD2 agrees at 9 bases. This CDR3 comprises 15 residues. The germline gives CDR1 KGHSH, CDR2 LQKENI. With V trimmed by 0 bases and J by 7 bases, 4 bases remained unmatched. The CDR3 DNA reads TGTGCCAGCTCACCACCTAGCGGGAGTAAAAATGAGCAGTTCTTC. This gives the protein CASSPPSGSKNEQFF.

By sample share, this clone is medium-sized. This chain joins TRBV6-2 or TRBV6-3 and TRBJ1-6; D is unresolved. CDR3 length: 12 residues. Trimming cost V 5 bases and J 7 bases, with 6 bases left between them. Germline V gene lookup returns CDR1 MNHEY and CDR2 SVGEGT. CDR3: CASSIWNSPLHF. The CDR3 DNA sequence: TGTGCCAGCAGTATTTGGAATTCACCCCTCCACTTT.

This chain uses TRBV6-2 or TRBV6-3 with TRBJ2-7; possible D gene TRBD1, 7 bases. Trimming stripped 5 bases from V and 6 bases from J, with 23 bases between. Looked up from germline, CDR1 is MNHEY and CDR2 is SVGEGT. The CDR3 runs to 16 residues. For the CDR3, the DNA is TGTGCCAGCAGTCGGTCCAGCGGAGGGGGCATAGGCGAGCAGTACTTC. Translating it yields CASSRSSGGGIGEQYF.

This sequence joins TRBV6-1 and TRBJ2-7, with D perhaps given as TRBD1 or TRBD2 (5 bases each). There are 15 residues in the CDR3. CDR1 and CDR2 from the germline V gene are MNHNS and SASEGT. V lost 5 bases to trimming and J lost 1 base, with 15 bases between them. CDR3 sequence reads: CASSPRQWGSYEQYF. Written as DNA, the CDR3 is TGTGCCAGCAGTCCCAGACAGTGGGGGTCCTACGAGCAGTACTTC.

By proportion, this clone is medium-sized. This chain uses TRBV20-1 with TRBJ2-3, with 9 bases fitting TRBD2. Trimming took 3 bases from V and 0 from J; bases not matched to a gene: 7. In germline, CDR1 is DFQATT, CDR2 SNEGSKA (reference sequence). The length of the CDR3 is 16 residues. CDR3 sequence (DNA): TGCAGTGCTAGTACATACGGACTAGCGAGCACAGATACGCAGTATTTT. Protein product: CSASTYGLASTDTQYF.

This clone appeared many times. The chain employs TRBV14 and TRBJ1-4; unclear D gene. V was cut by 5 bases and J by 0 bases, with 10 bases left in between. Germline V lookup: CDR1 SGHDN, CDR2 FVKESK. The length of the CDR3 is 15 residues. The CDR3 protein is CASSGLGATNEKLFF. In DNA form, the CDR3 reads TGTGCCAGCAGCGGACTAGGTGCAACTAATGAAAAACTGTTTTTT. The complete variable domain, with remaining parts taken from reference TRBV14 and TRBJ1-4, reads EAGVTQFPSHSVIEKGQTVTLRCDPISGHDNLYWYRRVMGKEIKFLLHFVKESKQDESGMPNNRFLAERTGGTYSTLKVQPAELEDSGVYFCASSGLGATNEKLFFGSGTQLSVL.

This clone was seen ten or more times. This sequence joins TRBV3-1 and TRBJ2-2, with 8 nucleotides matching TRBD1. The CDR3 has 12 amino acids. Trimming took 7 bases from V and 8 from J; bases not matched to a gene: 3. CDR1 and CDR2 from the germline V gene are LGHDT and YNNKEL (reference sequence). The CDR3 is CASNQGAGELFF. CDR3 bases: TGTGCCAGCAACCAGGGGGCTGGGGAGCTGTTTTTT.

Many counts were recorded for this clone. A much larger clone differs by one base, so this may be a read error. Distinct nucleotide sequences in the sample also encode this CDR3. The V gene is TRBV5-6, the J gene TRBJ1-1; a possible D gene is TRBD1 (6 bases). Germline values: CDR1 SGHDT, CDR2 YYEEEE. The CDR3 is made up of 16 amino acids. As DNA, the CDR3 is TGCGCCAGCAGCTTGACTCTATTGGGGGCCGATGGTGAAGCTTTCTTT. This codes for CASSLTLLGADGEAFF.

V and J are TRBV20-1 and TRBJ1-5; the D gene is possibly TRBD1 (6 bases). This CDR3 is 13 amino acids long. Germline CDR1 DFQATT, CDR2 SNEGSKA (reference sequence). V lost 0 bases and J lost 12, with 15 bases in between. Here the CDR3 reads CSARDSGTPLQHF. DNA of the CDR3: TGCAGTGCTAGAGACTCCGGGACACCCCTCCAGCATTTT.

The chain joins TRBV7-9 to TRBJ1-4; a possible D gene is TRBD1 (6 bases). The CDR3 consists of 14 residues. Trimming left V 1 base short and J 6 bases short, with 9 bases between. Germline CDR1 SEHNR, CDR2 FQNEAQ (reference sequence). CDR3 sequence: CASSLEEGDEKLFF. The CDR3 bases are TGTGCCAGCAGCTTAGAGGAGGGGGATGAAAAACTGTTTTTT.

The chain combines TRBV7-3 with TRBJ1-6; possible D gene TRBD1, 5 bases. The germline CDR1 and CDR2 sequences are SGHTA and FQGTGA. This CDR3 is 15 amino acids long. The germline V and J ends were trimmed by 0 bases and 4 bases, with 7 bases remaining between them. This CDR3 is CASSLTGLYNSPLHF. CDR3 in DNA: TGTGCCAGCAGCTTAACGGGACTGTATAATTCACCCCTCCACTTT.

This chain links TRBV5-1 with TRBJ2-7; 7 bases agree with TRBD2. The CDR3 consists of 15 residues. Germline V gene lookup returns CDR1 SGHRS and CDR2 YFSETQ. J gave up 5 bases and V 0 bases, and 8 bases lay outside the gene matches. The CDR3 DNA follows: TGCGCCAGCAGCTTGGATCGCGGGAGTATCGACGAGCAGTACTTC. Translation gives CASSLDRGSIDEQYF.

This clone is classed as medium-sized. This chain uses TRBV24-1 with TRBJ2-7; 13 positions match TRBD2. The V segment lost 4 bases and the J segment 11 bases; nucleotides outside the gene matches: 7. This CDR3 region has 14 residues. CDR1 and CDR2 from the germline V gene are KGHDR and SFDVKD. The chain's CDR3 is CATSERTSGSPEYF. In DNA form, the CDR3 reads TGTGCCACCAGTGAGAGGACTAGCGGGAGTCCAGAGTACTTC.

The V gene is TRBV20-1, the J gene TRBJ2-4, with TRBD2 matching 10 bases. Germline V gene lookup returns CDR1 DFQATT and CDR2 SNEGSKA (reference sequence). This CDR3 comprises 18 residues. V lost 5 bases, J lost 0 bases, and 13 bases stayed unmatched. The CDR3 here is CSAGRLRTSGLAKNIQYF. CDR3 in DNA: TGCAGTGCTGGAAGACTCCGGACTAGCGGATTAGCCAAAAACATTCAGTACTTC.

Remarks on this clone: A much larger clone differs by one base, so this may be a read error. The V gene is TRBV5-4, the J gene TRBJ2-2; TRBD2 is a possible D gene (5 bases). The CDR3 has 14 residues. Germline values: CDR1 SGHNT, CDR2 YYREEE (reference sequence). CDR3: CASSLKGSTGEPFF. The CDR3 DNA is TGTGCCAGCAGCTTGAAAGGGTCCACCGGGGAGCCGTTTTTT.

This clone was picked up a small number of times. V usage is TRBV6-1 and J usage is TRBJ2-6; no clear D gene. The length of the CDR3 is 16 residues. Germline V lookup: CDR1 MNHNS, CDR2 SASEGT. V was pared by 4 bases and J by 0 bases, with 10 bases between. CDR3 bases: TGTGCCAGCAGTGGAAAGGAGAACTCTGGGGCCAACGTCCTGACTTTC. Its protein is CASSGKENSGANVLTF.

The chain uses TRBV20-1 and TRBJ2-1, with 11 bases fitting TRBD1. V lost 2 bases to trimming and J lost 7 bases; unmatched junction nucleotides: 7. Germline V gene data show CDR1 as DFQATT and CDR2 as SNEGSKA (reference sequence). The CDR3 is 15 residues long. In DNA form, the CDR3 reads TGCAGTGCTAGACGGGGGACAGGGGGGAAGAATGAGCAGTTCTTC. It yields the protein CSARRGTGGKNEQFF.

The V and J genes are TRBV30 and TRBJ1-1; no reliable D call. Germline CDR1 GTSNPN, CDR2 SVGIG (reference sequence). This CDR3 is 14 amino acids long. Deletions cut 0 bases from V and 13 bases from J, with 21 bases between. In DNA, the CDR3 is TGTGCCTGGAGTGTAGCCCTAGGCGTTGATAATGATTTCTTT. Amino acids: CAWSVALGVDNDFF.

This clone was observed a few times. The CDR3 bases are TGTGCCAGCAGTGAGCAGTGGGAAAAAAATGGCTACACCTTC. It specifies CASSEQWEKNGYTF. V and J are TRBV6-1 and TRBJ1-2; D gene unclear. The V gene's germline CDR1 is MNHNS and CDR2 SASEGT. Trimming took 3 bases from V and 6 from J, leaving 14 bases between them. The CDR3 spans 14 residues.

The chain recombines TRBV11-2 with TRBJ2-7; D not certain. The germline gives CDR1 SGHAT, CDR2 FQNNGV. This CDR3 is 13 amino acids long. V gave up 0 bases and J gave up 1 base, with 4 bases separating them. DNA of the CDR3: TGTGCCAGCAGCTTAGAGGCATCCTACGAGCAGTACTTC. As protein: CASSLEASYEQYF. The full variable domain, rest sourced from reference TRBV11-2 and TRBJ2-7, is EAGVAQSPRYKIIEKRQSVAFWCNPISGHATLYWYQQILGQGPKLLIQFQNNGVVDDSQLPKDRFSAERLKGVDSTLKIQPAKLEDSAVYLCASSLEASYEQYFGPGTRLTVT.